The rows below give T cell receptor beta chains drawn from one sample of a study of blood T cell repertoires in COVID-19. Profiling relied on immunoSEQ multiplex PCR, and the TCRdb table lists in-frame clones only, not all of them. The sample has around 420,000 clones, 88% seen once. Sequencing was performed on PBMCs or T cells enriched from blood (not recorded which). Receptors were obtained from a woman in her thirties or forties with acute COVID-19. CDR3s include the opening cysteine and the closing phenylalanine or tryptophan. A D gene is named only where the DNA matches it firmly. Not all rows give a size; the values are once, few, many and, for expanded clones, a class.

cdr3_aa cdr3_nt j_call d_call v_call clone_size
CASSGGQGSEAFF TGTGCCAGCAGTGGAGGTCAAGGCAGCGAAGCTTTCTTT TRBJ1-1 - TRBV2 -
CASSYRALSSYEQYF TGTGCCAGCAGCTACAGGGCTCTAAGCTCCTACGAGCAGTACTTC TRBJ2-7 - TRBV13 -
CASSDGTGYTGELFF TGTGCCAGCTCAGATGGGACAGGGTACACCGGGGAGCTGTTTTTT TRBJ2-2 TRBD1 TRBV18 -
CASTSSLTGKETQYF TGTGCCAGCACTTCATCCTTGACAGGGAAAGAGACCCAGTACTTC TRBJ2-5 TRBD1 TRBV2 -
CASSLEVVRRNYEQYF TGTGCCAGCAGCTTAGAGGTTGTCAGGAGGAACTACGAGCAGTACTTC TRBJ2-7 - TRBV7-2 -
CASSLGGQGASATNEKLFF TGTGCCAGCAGCTTGGGAGGACAGGGGGCTTCTGCAACTAATGAAAAACTGTTTTTT TRBJ1-4 TRBD1 TRBV7-8 -
CASSIRRGQGEGEQYF TGTGCCAGTAGTATACGCCGCGGACAGGGAGAAGGCGAGCAGTACTTC TRBJ2-7 TRBD1 TRBV19 -
CASQGYYGYTF TGTGCCTCACAGGGGTACTATGGCTACACCTTC TRBJ1-2 TRBD1 TRBV30 -
CASRRQALYGYTF TGTGCCAGCAGACGACAGGCCCTCTATGGCTACACCTTC TRBJ1-2 - TRBV6-5 -
CASSYGGQGRPEAFF TGTGCCAGCAGTTACGGGGGACAGGGGAGGCCTGAAGCTTTCTTT TRBJ1-1 TRBD1 TRBV6-5 once
CAWRITSGDPYGGVDTQYF TGTGCCTGGAGAATTACTAGCGGAGACCCCTATGGAGGTGTTGATACGCAGTATTTT TRBJ2-3 TRBD2 TRBV30 once
CASSQIGDNRANYGYTF TGTGCCAGCAGTCAAATTGGGGACAACCGCGCAAACTATGGCTACACCTTC TRBJ1-2 - TRBV6-6 -
CASSMGRTLKPLF TGTGCCAGTAGTATGGGGAGAACACTGAAACCCCTCTTT TRBJ1-1 - TRBV19 few
CASSGSYGYTF TGTGCCAGCAGTGGTAGTTATGGCTACACCTTC TRBJ1-2 - TRBV25-1 -
CASSLVPDTGELFF TGCGCCAGCAGCTTGGTTCCAGACACCGGGGAGCTGTTTTTT TRBJ2-2 - TRBV5-1 -
CASGLVIGTGGGSGNQPQHF TGTGCTAGTGGTTTGGTAATCGGGACAGGGGGCGGGAGTGGCAATCAGCCCCAGCATTTT TRBJ1-5 TRBD1 TRBV12-5 -
CASSRTGGLGDTIYF TGTGCCAGCAGCCGGACAGGGGGCTTAGGGGACACCATATATTTT TRBJ1-3 TRBD1 TRBV11-2 many
CAISGLAGASQETQYF TGTGCCATCAGTGGGCTAGCGGGGGCCTCCCAAGAGACCCAGTACTTC TRBJ2-5 TRBD2 TRBV10-3 once
CASVAGGTDTQYF TGTGCCAGCGTTGCGGGAGGCACAGATACGCAGTATTTT TRBJ2-3 TRBD2 TRBV6-5 -
CSVEGDSYEQYF TGCAGCGTTGAGGGGGACAGCTACGAGCAGTACTTC TRBJ2-7 TRBD1 TRBV29-1 -
CSVDQGGSGNTIYF TGCAGCGTTGATCAGGGGGGCTCTGGAAACACCATATATTTT TRBJ1-3 TRBD1 TRBV29-1 -
CAWSDRGHNEKLFF TGTGCCTGGAGCGACAGGGGACATAATGAAAAACTGTTTTTT TRBJ1-4 TRBD1 TRBV30 -
CASSRLAGPGELFF TGTGCCAGCAGCAGACTAGCGGGGCCCGGGGAGCTGTTTTTT TRBJ2-2 TRBD2 TRBV7-9 -
CASSFWGGELFF TGTGCCAGCAGCTTCTGGGGAGGGGAACTGTTTTTT TRBJ1-4 - TRBV7-9 -
CASSILQGRTEAFF TGTGCCAGCAGTATACTACAGGGGAGGACTGAAGCTTTCTTT TRBJ1-1 TRBD1 TRBV27 -
CASSLQGTGNTIYF TGTGCCAGCAGCCTACAGGGTACTGGAAACACCATATATTTT TRBJ1-3 - TRBV7-9 -
CASIRDRNTGELFF TGTGCCAGCATCCGGGACAGAAACACCGGGGAGCTGTTTTTT TRBJ2-2 TRBD1 TRBV2 -
CASSTYRFDRGFGETQYF TGTGCCAGCAGCACCTATCGCTTCGACAGGGGGTTCGGGGAGACCCAGTACTTC TRBJ2-5 TRBD1 TRBV11-2 -
CSASPDSRATNEKLFF TGCAGTGCCAGTCCGGACAGCCGTGCAACTAATGAAAAACTGTTTTTT TRBJ1-4 - TRBV20-1 once
CASSLQWETQYF TGTGCCAGCAGCTTACAGTGGGAGACCCAGTACTTC TRBJ2-5 - TRBV7-8 -
CAWRIRQSRYTF TGTGCCTGGAGGATTAGACAGTCCCGCTACACCTTC TRBJ1-2 - TRBV30 -
CATSRSGGENEKLFF TGTGCCACCAGCAGGTCGGGGGGGGAGAATGAAAAACTGTTTTTT TRBJ1-4 - TRBV15 -
CASSRPLPGQGGTEAFF TGTGCCAGCTCACGCCCTTTACCAGGACAGGGTGGTACTGAAGCTTTCTTT TRBJ1-1 TRBD1 TRBV18 -
CATSSGDSINNEQFF TGTGCCACCAGCTCTGGGGACTCCATAAACAATGAGCAGTTCTTC TRBJ2-1 - TRBV24-1 -
CASSEYGTGFSSGNTIYF TGTGCCAGCAGCGAATACGGGACTGGGTTCAGCTCTGGAAACACCATATATTTT TRBJ1-3 - TRBV7-8 few
CASREGLNTEAFF TGTGCCAGTAGGGAGGGGTTGAACACTGAAGCTTTCTTT TRBJ1-1 - TRBV19 -
CASSGPGGSEQYF TGCGCCAGCAGCGGGCCCGGGGGATCCGAGCAGTACTTC TRBJ2-7 - TRBV5-1 -